This T cell receptor beta chain was identified in a study of blood T cell repertoires in COVID-19. Study-level information: Samples came from the United States, Italy and Spain, spanning acute and convalescent COVID-19. T cells, B-cell-depleted T cells, or PBMCs supplied cDNA or gDNA.

Germline lookup yields CDR1 SGHTA and CDR2 FQGTGA. The V gene lost 5 bases and the J gene lost 1 base, with 8 bases spanning the gap. This CDR3 has 13 residues. Authors' data handling: By means of reference gene primer amplification, nucleated cell counts were estimated. Method: immunoSEQ multiplex PCR; TCRdb's copy keeps in-frame clones and lacks some. Clonal size and the V and J genes are those of that table, whereas D and trimming came from the DNA. The repertoire includes about 120,000 clones, 85% to 90% of them detected once, and under 30% sits in the top ten. V and J are TRBV7-3 and TRBJ2-5, with D hard to call. This TCR was recovered from a woman in her 70s with acute or convalescent COVID-19. The sequenced sample consisted of peripheral blood. The CDR3 loop reads CASSRSLQETQYF. Written as DNA, the CDR3 is TGTGCCAGCAGCCGTAGCCTCCAAGAGACCCAGTACTTC.